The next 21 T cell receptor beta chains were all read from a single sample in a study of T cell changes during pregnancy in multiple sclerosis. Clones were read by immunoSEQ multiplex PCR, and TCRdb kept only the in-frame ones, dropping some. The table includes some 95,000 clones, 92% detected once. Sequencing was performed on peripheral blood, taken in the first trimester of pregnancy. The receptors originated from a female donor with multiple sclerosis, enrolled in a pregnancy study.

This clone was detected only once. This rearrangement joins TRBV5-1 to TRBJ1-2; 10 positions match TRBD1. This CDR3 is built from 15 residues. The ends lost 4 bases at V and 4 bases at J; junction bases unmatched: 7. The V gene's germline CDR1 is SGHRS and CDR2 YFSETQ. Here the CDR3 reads CASSETGGVVYGYTF. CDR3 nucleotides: TGCGCCAGCAGCGAGACAGGGGGCGTTGTCTATGGCTACACCTTC.

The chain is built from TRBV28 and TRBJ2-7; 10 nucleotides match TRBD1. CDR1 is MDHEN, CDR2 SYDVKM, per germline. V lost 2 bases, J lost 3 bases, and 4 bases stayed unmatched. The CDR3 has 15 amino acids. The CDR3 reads CASSLDGTGDYEQYF. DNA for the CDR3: TGTGCCAGCAGTTTAGACGGGACAGGGGACTACGAGCAGTACTTC.

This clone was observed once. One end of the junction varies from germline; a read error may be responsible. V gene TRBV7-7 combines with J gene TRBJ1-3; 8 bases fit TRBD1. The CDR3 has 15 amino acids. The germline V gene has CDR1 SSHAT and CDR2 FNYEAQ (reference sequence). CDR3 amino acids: CASSLGTGSGNTIYF. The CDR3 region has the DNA TGTGCTAGCAGCTTAGGGACAGGATCTGGAAACACCATATATTTT. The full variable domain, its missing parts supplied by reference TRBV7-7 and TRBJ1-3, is GAGVSQSPRYKVTKRGQDVTLRCDPISSHATLYWYQQALGQGPEFLTYFNYEAQPDKSGLPSDRFSAERPEGSISTLTIQRTEQRDSAMYRCASSLGTGSGNTIYFGEGSWLTVV.

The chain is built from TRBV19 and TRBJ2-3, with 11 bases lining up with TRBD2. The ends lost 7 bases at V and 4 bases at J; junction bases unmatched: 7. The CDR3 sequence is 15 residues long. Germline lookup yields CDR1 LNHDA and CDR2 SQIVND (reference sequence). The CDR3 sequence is CASKTLAGVPDTQYF. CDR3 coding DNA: TGTGCCAGTAAGACACTAGCGGGAGTCCCAGATACGCAGTATTTT. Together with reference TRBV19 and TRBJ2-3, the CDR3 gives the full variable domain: DGGITQSPKYLFRKEGQNVTLSCEQNLNHDAMYWYRQDPGQGLRLIYYSQIVNDFQKGDIAEGYSVSREKKESFPLTVTSAQKNPTAFYLCASKTLAGVPDTQYFGPGTRLTVL.

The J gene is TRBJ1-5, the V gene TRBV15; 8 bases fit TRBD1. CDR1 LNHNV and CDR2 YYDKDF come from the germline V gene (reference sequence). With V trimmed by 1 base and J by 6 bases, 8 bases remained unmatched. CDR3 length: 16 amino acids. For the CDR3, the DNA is TGTGCCACCAGCAGAGGACAGGGGTCCTCAGGTCAGCCCCAGCATTTT. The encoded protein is CATSRGQGSSGQPQHF.

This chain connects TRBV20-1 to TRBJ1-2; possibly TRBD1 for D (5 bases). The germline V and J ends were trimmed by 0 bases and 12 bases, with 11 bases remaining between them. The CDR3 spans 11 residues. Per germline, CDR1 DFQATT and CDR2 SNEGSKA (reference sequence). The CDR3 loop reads CSARDLGLNTF. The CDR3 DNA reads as TGCAGTGCTAGAGATCTGGGACTGAACACCTTC.

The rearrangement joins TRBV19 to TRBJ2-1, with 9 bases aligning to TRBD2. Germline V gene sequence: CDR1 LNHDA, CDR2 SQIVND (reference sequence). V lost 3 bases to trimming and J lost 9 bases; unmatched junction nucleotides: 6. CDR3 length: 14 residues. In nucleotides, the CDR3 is TGTGCCAGTAGTATGCGGGAGGGGGTTAGTGAGCAGTTCTTC. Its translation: CASSMREGVSEQFF.

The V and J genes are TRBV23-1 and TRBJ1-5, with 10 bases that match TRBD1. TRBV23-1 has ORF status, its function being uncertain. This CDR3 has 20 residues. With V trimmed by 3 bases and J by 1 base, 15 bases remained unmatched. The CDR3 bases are TGCGCCAGCAGTCACTCCAAGGACAGGGGGAAGGATGGAAGCAATCAGCCCCAGCATTTT. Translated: CASSHSKDRGKDGSNQPQHF.

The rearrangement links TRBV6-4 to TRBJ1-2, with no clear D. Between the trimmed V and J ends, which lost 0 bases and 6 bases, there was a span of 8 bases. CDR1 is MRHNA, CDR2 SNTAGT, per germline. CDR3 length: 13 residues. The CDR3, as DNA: TGTGCCAGCAGTGACTCTCCCGGGGATGGCTACACCTTC. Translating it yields CASSDSPGDGYTF.

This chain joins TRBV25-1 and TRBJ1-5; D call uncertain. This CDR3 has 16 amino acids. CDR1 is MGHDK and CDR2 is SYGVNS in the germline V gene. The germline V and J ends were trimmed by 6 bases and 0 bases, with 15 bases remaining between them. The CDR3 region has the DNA TGTGCCAGCAGCCCAACAGAGACCTATAGCAATCAGCCCCAGCATTTT. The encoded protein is CASSPTETYSNQPQHF.

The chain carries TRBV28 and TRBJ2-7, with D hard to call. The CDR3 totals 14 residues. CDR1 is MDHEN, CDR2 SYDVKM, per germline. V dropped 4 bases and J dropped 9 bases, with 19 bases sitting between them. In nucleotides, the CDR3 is TGTGCCAGCAGTTCCCTAGGAGCCCAATTAGGGCAGTACTTC. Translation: CASSSLGAQLGQYF.

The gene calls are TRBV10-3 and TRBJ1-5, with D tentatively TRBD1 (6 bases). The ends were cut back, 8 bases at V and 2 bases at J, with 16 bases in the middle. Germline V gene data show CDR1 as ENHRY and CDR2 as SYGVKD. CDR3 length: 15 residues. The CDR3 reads CAIGTGRGGNQPQHF. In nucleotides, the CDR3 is TGTGCCATCGGCACAGGGCGCGGAGGCAATCAGCCCCAGCATTTT.

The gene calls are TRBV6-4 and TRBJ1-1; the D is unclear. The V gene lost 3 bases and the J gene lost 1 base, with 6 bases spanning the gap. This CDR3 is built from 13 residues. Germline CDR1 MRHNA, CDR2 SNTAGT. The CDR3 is CASSESKNTEAFF. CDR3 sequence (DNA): TGTGCCAGCAGTGAAAGCAAGAACACTGAAGCTTTCTTT.

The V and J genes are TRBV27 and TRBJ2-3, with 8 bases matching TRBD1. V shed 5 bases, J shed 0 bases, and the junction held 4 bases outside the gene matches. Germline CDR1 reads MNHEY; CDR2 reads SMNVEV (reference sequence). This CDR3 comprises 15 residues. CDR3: CASSGTGGSTDTQYF. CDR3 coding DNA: TGTGCCAGCAGTGGTACAGGGGGAAGCACAGATACGCAGTATTTT.

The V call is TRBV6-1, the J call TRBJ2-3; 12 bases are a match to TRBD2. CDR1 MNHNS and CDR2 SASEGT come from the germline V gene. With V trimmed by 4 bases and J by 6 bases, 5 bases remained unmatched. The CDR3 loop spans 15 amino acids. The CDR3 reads CASSGLAGGGDTQYF. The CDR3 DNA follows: TGTGCCAGCAGTGGTCTAGCGGGAGGGGGGGATACGCAGTATTTT.

The CDR3 bases are TGCAGCGTTGACCCAAGCGGGAGGGCCTCAGATACGCAGTATTTT. Encoded protein: CSVDPSGRASDTQYF. V is TRBV29-1 and J is TRBJ2-3, with 10 nucleotides matching TRBD2. V lost 3 bases and J lost 4; bases outside the gene matches: 7. CDR1 and CDR2 (germline): SQVTM, ANQGSEA. The CDR3 totals 15 residues.

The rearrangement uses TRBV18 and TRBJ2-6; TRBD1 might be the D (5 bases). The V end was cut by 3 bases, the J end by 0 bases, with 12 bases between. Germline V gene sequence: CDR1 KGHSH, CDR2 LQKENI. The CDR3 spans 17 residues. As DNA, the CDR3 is TGTGCCAGCTCACCTGGACAAGGGGTCTCTGGGGCCAACGTCCTGACTTTC. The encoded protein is CASSPGQGVSGANVLTF.

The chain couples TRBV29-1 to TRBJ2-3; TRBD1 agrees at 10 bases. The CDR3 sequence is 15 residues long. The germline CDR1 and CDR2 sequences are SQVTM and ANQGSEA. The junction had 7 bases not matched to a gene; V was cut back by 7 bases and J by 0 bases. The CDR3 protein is CSARTGGGSTDTQYF. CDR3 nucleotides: TGCAGCGCTCGGACAGGGGGTGGAAGCACAGATACGCAGTATTTT.

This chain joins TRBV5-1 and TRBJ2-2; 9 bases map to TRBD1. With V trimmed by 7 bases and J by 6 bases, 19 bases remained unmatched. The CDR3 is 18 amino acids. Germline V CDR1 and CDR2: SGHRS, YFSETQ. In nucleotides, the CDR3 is TGCGCCAGCCATAAATCCGACACAGGGGGCCGATTCGCCGGGGAGCTGTTTTTT. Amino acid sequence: CASHKSDTGGRFAGELFF.

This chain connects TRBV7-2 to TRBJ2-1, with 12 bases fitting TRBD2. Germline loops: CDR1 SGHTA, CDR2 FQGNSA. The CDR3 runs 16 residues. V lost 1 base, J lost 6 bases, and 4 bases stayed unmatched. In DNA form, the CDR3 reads TGTGCCAGCAGCTTAGTGACTAGCGGGAGCCGCAATGAGCAGTTCTTC. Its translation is CASSLVTSGSRNEQFF.

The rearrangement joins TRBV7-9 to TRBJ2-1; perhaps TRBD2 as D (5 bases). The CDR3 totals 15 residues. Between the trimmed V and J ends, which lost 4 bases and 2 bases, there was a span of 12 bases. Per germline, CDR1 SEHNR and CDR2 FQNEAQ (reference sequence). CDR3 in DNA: TGTGCCAGCAGCTGGGTGATAGCGCCCTACAATGAGCAGTTCTTC. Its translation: CASSWVIAPYNEQFF. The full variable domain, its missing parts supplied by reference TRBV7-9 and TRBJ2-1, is DTGVSQNPRHKITKRGQNVTFRCDPISEHNRLYWYRQTLGQGPEFLTYFQNEAQLEKSRLLSDRFSAERPKGSFSTLEIQRTEQGDSAMYLCASSWVIAPYNEQFFGPGTRLTVL.